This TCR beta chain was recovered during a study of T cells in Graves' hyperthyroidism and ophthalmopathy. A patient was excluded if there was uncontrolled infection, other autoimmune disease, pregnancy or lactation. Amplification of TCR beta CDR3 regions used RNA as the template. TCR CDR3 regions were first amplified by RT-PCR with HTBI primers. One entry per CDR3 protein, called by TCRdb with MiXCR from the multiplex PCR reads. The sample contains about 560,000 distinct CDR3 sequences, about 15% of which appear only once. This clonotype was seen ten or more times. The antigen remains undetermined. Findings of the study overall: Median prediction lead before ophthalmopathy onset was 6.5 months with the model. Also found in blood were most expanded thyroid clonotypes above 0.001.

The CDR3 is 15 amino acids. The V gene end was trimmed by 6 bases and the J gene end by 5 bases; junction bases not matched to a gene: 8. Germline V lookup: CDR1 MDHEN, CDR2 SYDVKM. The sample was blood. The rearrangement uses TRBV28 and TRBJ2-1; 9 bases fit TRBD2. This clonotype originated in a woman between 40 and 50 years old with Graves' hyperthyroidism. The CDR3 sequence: CASSPGGGAHNEQFF. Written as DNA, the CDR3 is TGTGCCAGCAGCCCAGGCGGGGGGGCTCACAATGAGCAGTTCTTC.